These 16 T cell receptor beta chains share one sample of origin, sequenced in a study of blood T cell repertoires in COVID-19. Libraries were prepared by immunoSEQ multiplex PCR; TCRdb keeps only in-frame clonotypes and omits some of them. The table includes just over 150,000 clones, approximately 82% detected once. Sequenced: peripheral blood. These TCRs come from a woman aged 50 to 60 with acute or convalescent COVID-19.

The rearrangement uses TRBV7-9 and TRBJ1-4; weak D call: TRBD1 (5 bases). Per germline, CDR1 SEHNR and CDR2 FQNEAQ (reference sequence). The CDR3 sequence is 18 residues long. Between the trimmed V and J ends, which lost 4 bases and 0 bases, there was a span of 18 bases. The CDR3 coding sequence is TGTGCCAGCAGCTCTAGAACGGGACTGACTTCAACTAATGAAAAACTGTTTTTT. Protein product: CASSSRTGLTSTNEKLFF.

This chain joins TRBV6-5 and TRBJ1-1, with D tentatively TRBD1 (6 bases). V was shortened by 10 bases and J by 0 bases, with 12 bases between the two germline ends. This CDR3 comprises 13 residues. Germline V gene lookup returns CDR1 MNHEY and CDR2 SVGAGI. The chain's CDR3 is CATHTGLNTEAFF. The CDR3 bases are TGTGCCACCCACACAGGGTTGAACACTGAAGCTTTCTTT.

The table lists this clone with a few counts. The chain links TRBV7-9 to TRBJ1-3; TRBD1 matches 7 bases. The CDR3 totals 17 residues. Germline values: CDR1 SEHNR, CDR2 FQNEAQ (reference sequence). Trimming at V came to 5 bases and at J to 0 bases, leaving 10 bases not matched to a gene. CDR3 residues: CASSPMGQFRSGNTIYF. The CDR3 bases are TGTGCCAGCAGCCCAATGGGACAGTTCCGCTCTGGAAACACCATATATTTT.

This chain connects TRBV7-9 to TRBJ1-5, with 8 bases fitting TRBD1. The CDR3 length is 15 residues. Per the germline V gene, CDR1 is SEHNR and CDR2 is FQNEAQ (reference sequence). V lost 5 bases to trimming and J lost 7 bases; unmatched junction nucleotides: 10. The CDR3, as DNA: TGTGCCAGCAGCAAGACAGGGGAATGGAACCAGCCCCAGCATTTT. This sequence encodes CASSKTGEWNQPQHF.

The CDR3 region has the DNA TGTGCCAGCAGTATTACAGTGAACACTGAAGCTTTCTTT. Encoded protein: CASSITVNTEAFF. The chain combines TRBV28 with TRBJ1-1; D gene ambiguous. The CDR3 has 13 amino acids. V was pared by 5 bases and J by 0 bases, with 7 bases between. Per the germline V gene, CDR1 is MDHEN and CDR2 is SYDVKM. The whole variable domain, remainder taken from reference TRBV28 and TRBJ1-1, is DVKVTQSSRYLVKRTGEKVFLECVQDMDHENMFWYRQDPGLGLRLIYFSYDVKMKEKGDIPEGYSVSREKKERFSLILESASTNQTSMYLCASSITVNTEAFFGQGTRLTVV.

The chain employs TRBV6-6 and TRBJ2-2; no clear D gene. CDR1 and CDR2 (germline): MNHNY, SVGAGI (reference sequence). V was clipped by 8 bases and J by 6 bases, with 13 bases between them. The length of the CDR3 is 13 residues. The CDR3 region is CASVPLDSGELFF. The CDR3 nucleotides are TGTGCCAGCGTCCCGCTAGACTCCGGGGAGCTGTTTTTT.

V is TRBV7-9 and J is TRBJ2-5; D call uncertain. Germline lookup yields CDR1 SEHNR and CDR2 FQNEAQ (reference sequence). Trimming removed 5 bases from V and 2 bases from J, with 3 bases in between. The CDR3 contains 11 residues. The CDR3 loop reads CASSPQETQYF. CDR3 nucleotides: TGTGCCAGCAGCCCACAAGAGACCCAGTACTTC.

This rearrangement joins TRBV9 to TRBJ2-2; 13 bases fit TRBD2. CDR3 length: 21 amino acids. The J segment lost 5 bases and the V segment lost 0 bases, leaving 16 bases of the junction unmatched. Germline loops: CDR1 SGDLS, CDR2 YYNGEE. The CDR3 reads CASSVVGIGLAGDVRTGELFF. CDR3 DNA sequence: TGTGCCAGCAGCGTAGTAGGCATCGGACTAGCGGGAGACGTGAGGACCGGGGAGCTGTTTTTT.

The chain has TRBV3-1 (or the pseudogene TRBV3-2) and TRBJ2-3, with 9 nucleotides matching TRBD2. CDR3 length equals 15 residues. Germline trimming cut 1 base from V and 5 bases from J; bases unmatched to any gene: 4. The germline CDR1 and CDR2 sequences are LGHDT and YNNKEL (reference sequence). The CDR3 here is CASSQVPTSGDTQYF. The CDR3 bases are TGTGCCAGCAGCCAAGTCCCGACTAGCGGAGATACGCAGTATTTT.

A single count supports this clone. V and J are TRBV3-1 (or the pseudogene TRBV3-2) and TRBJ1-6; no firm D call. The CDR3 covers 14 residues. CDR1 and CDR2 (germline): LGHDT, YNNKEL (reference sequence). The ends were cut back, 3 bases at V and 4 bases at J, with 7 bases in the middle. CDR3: CASSHGVYNSPLHF. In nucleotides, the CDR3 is TGTGCCAGCAGCCACGGGGTTTATAATTCACCCCTCCACTTT.

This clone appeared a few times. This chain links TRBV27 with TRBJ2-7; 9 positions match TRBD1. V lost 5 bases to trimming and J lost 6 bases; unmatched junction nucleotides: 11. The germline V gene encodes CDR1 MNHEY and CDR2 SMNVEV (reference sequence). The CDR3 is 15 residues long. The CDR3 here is CASSLGTGPSAEQYF. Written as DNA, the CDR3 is TGTGCCAGCAGTCTTGGGACAGGGCCTTCGGCCGAGCAGTACTTC.

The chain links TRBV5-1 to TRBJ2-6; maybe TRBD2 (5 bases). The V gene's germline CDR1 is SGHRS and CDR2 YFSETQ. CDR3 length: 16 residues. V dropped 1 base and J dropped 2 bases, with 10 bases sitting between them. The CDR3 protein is CASSLSGSPGANVLTF. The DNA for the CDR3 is TGCGCCAGCAGCTTGAGCGGTTCTCCTGGGGCCAACGTCCTGACTTTC.

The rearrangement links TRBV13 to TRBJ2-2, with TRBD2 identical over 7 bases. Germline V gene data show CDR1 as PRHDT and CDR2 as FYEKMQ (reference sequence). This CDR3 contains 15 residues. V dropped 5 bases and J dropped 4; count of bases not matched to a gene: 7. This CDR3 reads CASSETGLTTGELFF. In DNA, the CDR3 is TGTGCCAGCAGCGAGACGGGACTAACCACCGGGGAGCTGTTTTTT.

CDR3 DNA sequence: TGTGCCAGCTCATCGGGACAGCTTTTGACAGATACGCAGTATTTT. Residues: CASSSGQLLTDTQYF. The rearrangement joins TRBV18 to TRBJ2-3; 7 nucleotides agree with TRBD1. V trimming: 5 bases; J trimming: 3 bases; junction bases outside the gene matches: 8. The CDR3 consists of 15 residues. CDR1 is KGHSH and CDR2 is LQKENI in the germline V gene.

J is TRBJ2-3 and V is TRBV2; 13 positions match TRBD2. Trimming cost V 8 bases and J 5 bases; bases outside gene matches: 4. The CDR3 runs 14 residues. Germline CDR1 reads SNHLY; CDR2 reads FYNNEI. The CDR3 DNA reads TGTGCCAGCGGACTAGCGGGAGTTGAAGATACGCAGTATTTT. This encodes CASGLAGVEDTQYF.

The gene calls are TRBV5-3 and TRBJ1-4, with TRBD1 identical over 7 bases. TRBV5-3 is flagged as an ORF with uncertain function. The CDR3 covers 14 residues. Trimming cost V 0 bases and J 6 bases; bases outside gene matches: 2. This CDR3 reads CARSLDRGDEKLFF. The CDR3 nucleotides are TGTGCCAGAAGCTTGGACAGGGGCGATGAAAAACTGTTTTTT.